The present entry profiles one T cell receptor beta chain with its context. The antigen remains undetermined. The data were obtained in a study of identical twins. Findings and limits, study-wide: Models predicted too little out-of-frame TCR alpha sharing in monozygotic twins.

cDNA molecules carried unique molecular identifiers, and template switching added a universal primer site. TCRdb recomputed calls from the 5' RACE reads with MiXCR, one row per CDR3 protein. The data show roughly 710,000 distinct CDR3 sequences, around 6% seen once. The receptor's source is a man between 18 and 35 years old in good health. Material for sequencing was naive T cells sorted from blood.

CDR3 protein: CASGEWGGRNYGYTF. The CDR3 region has the DNA TGTGCCAGCGGCGAATGGGGGGGCCGGAACTATGGCTACACCTTC. The chain employs TRBV12-3 or TRBV12-4 and TRBJ1-2, with a possible D match to TRBD1 (6 bases). V lost 8 bases and J 2 bases, leaving 18 bases between the germline ends. CDR3 length equals 15 residues.